These 25 T cell receptor beta chains were all obtained from the same sample, sequenced in a study of neurological immune-mediated disorders. TCRdb passed the 5' RACE reads through MiXCR, listing each CDR3 protein once. The sample carries about 30,000 distinct CDR3 sequences, around 5.9% recorded once. Sequencing was done on a sample of CD4+ T cells from blood. The receptors derive from a woman aged 45-65 years in good health.

This clonotype was counted many times. The rearrangement uses TRBV6-1 and TRBJ2-7; D ambiguous. CDR1 is MNHNS and CDR2 is SASEGT in the germline V gene. Trimming took off 6 bases at V and 6 bases at J, with 12 bases between the two ends. The CDR3 is 12 amino acids. The CDR3 DNA follows: TGTGCCAGCAGAGTAGGATCTAGCGAGCAGTACTTC. Translation gives CASRVGSSEQYF.

This clonotype was counted many times. V usage is TRBV5-1 and J usage is TRBJ1-6, with unresolved D. Germline CDR1 reads SGHRS; CDR2 reads YFSETQ. The CDR3 covers 13 residues. Trimming took 2 bases from V and 10 from J, leaving 10 bases between them. The CDR3 nucleotides read TGCGCCAGCAGCTTTGGCGATGGCTCACCCCTCCACTTT. It specifies CASSFGDGSPLHF.

In this sample, this clonotype turned up many times. V is TRBV6-5 and J is TRBJ1-2, with a tentative D call TRBD1 (5 bases). Trimming took off 5 bases at V and 5 bases at J, with 21 bases between the two ends. Germline CDR1 is MNHEY and CDR2 is SVGAGI. The CDR3 loop spans 16 amino acids. DNA for the CDR3: TGTGCCAGCAGTGGGGACCGGTCGCTCGCGAGTTATGGCTACACCTTC. Translating gives CASSGDRSLASYGYTF.

Sample share makes this clonotype medium-sized (0.01 to 0.1%). The V and J genes are TRBV12-3 or TRBV12-4 and TRBJ1-1, with 9 positions matching TRBD1. J lost 5 bases, V lost 3 bases, and 7 bases had no gene match. CDR3 size: 15 residues. The CDR3 loop is CASSFAQGAGTEAFF. In nucleotides, the CDR3 is TGTGCCAGCAGTTTCGCACAGGGGGCAGGGACTGAAGCTTTCTTT.

In its sample, this clonotype was seen many times. This chain connects TRBV20-1 to TRBJ2-1, with TRBD2 matching 9 bases. The ends lost 1 base at V and 6 bases at J; junction bases unmatched: 7. Per the germline V gene, CDR1 is DFQATT and CDR2 is SNEGSKA (reference sequence). This CDR3 has 15 amino acids. This CDR3 is CSARGVGLAINEQFF. The CDR3 coding sequence is TGCAGTGCTAGAGGGGTGGGACTAGCAATCAATGAGCAGTTCTTC.

There are many counts of this clonotype. The chain employs TRBV20-1 and TRBJ1-2; 7 nucleotides line up with TRBD1. The V gene's germline CDR1 is DFQATT and CDR2 SNEGSKA (reference sequence). V dropped 7 bases and J dropped 8; count of bases not matched to a gene: 7. CDR3 length: 11 amino acids. The CDR3 here is CSGIQGIGYTF. The CDR3 coding sequence is TGCAGTGGCATACAGGGGATCGGCTACACCTTC.

This clonotype was observed many times. The gene calls are TRBV4-3 and TRBJ2-5; 7 nucleotides match TRBD1. Germline V CDR1 and CDR2: LGHNA, YSLEER. V was pared by 4 bases and J by 3 bases, with 5 bases of the junction left unmatched. The length of the CDR3 is 14 residues. The CDR3, as DNA: TGCGCCAGCAGCCCGTCGACAGGGAAAGAGACCCAGTACTTC. The encoded protein is CASSPSTGKETQYF.

Judged by abundance, this clonotype is medium-sized (0.01 to 0.1%). The rearrangement joins TRBV11-2 to TRBJ2-1; TRBD2 aligns across 9 bases. CDR3 length: 14 residues. V trimming: 0 bases; J trimming: 14 bases; junction bases outside the gene matches: 8. From germline, CDR1 is SGHAT and CDR2 FQNNGV. CDR3: CASSLDPGTSREFF. The CDR3 DNA reads as TGTGCCAGCAGCTTAGACCCCGGGACTAGCCGGGAGTTCTTC.

Ten or more counts support this clonotype. The chain recombines TRBV6-6 with TRBJ2-2; 8 bases are a match to TRBD2. V shed 5 bases, J shed 5 bases, and the junction held 7 bases outside the gene matches. The CDR3 totals 15 residues. Germline lookup yields CDR1 MNHNY and CDR2 SVGAGI (reference sequence). The chain's CDR3 is CASSGTGTRTGELFF. CDR3 DNA: TGTGCCAGCAGTGGAACCGGGACTAGAACCGGGGAGCTGTTTTTT.

This clonotype was detected many times. V usage is TRBV3-1 and J usage is TRBJ2-1, with 8 positions matching TRBD2. Per the germline V gene, CDR1 is LGHDT and CDR2 is YNNKEL (reference sequence). The CDR3 spans 15 residues. Losses at the gene ends were 0 bases for V and 8 bases for J; bases not matched to a gene: 6. The CDR3 bases are TGTGCCAGCAGCCAAGATCAGGGACTAGGGGATGAGCAGTTCTTC. Translating gives CASSQDQGLGDEQFF.

In this sample, this clonotype turned up many times. This sequence joins TRBV5-6 and TRBJ2-2, with TRBD1 as a possible D gene (6 bases). CDR1 and CDR2 (germline): SGHDT, YYEEEE. V was shortened by 0 bases and J by 4 bases, with 7 bases between the two germline ends. The CDR3 is 14 amino acids. The CDR3 bases are TGTGCCAGCAGCTTGGAAGGGGGCACCGGGGAGCTGTTTTTT. Translated: CASSLEGGTGELFF.

At least ten counts were recorded for this clonotype. The CDR3, as DNA: TGCAGCGTTGAAGAAGGGGGCCAGGGCAAGCATTTT. Its translation is CSVEEGGQGKHF. The chain couples TRBV29-1 to TRBJ1-5, with 7 bases matching TRBD1. V gave up 0 bases and J gave up 14 bases; unmatched junction bases: 7. This CDR3 spans 12 amino acids. The germline V gene has CDR1 SQVTM and CDR2 ANQGSEA.

The chain combines TRBV7-2 with TRBJ1-5; the match to TRBD1 covers 8 bases. The CDR3 sequence is 14 residues long. CDR1 is SGHTA and CDR2 is FQGNSA in the germline V gene. V gave up 5 bases and J gave up 6 bases; unmatched junction bases: 6. In DNA, the CDR3 is TGTGCCAGCAGCAACTCAGGGGGCGGTCAGCCCCAGCATTTT. It specifies CASSNSGGGQPQHF.

The chain uses TRBV27 and TRBJ2-3, with 9 nucleotides matching TRBD2. The CDR3 is made up of 16 amino acids. V lost 6 bases and J lost 3; bases outside the gene matches: 10. The V gene's germline CDR1 is MNHEY and CDR2 SMNVEV (reference sequence). The CDR3 coding sequence is TGTGCCAGCAGGCGGCGGGGGGGCATTGGTACAGATACGCAGTATTTT. Protein product: CASRRRGGIGTDTQYF.

This clonotype was seen at least ten times. The rearrangement links TRBV7-9 to TRBJ2-1; 8 nucleotides line up with TRBD1. From germline, CDR1 is SEHNR and CDR2 FQNEAQ (reference sequence). The CDR3 runs to 17 residues. After removal of 1 base from V and 12 bases from J, the junction contained 17 bases not matched to a gene. The CDR3 protein is CASSLVSRVGRGQGQFF. DNA for the CDR3: TGTGCCAGCAGCTTAGTTTCCCGGGTTGGCAGGGGGCAGGGGCAGTTCTTC.

The chain couples TRBV4-3 to TRBJ2-1, with D unclear. V lost 0 bases and J lost 9, with 12 bases in between. CDR3 length: 14 amino acids. Germline V gene sequence: CDR1 LGHNA, CDR2 YSLEER. CDR3 in DNA: TGCGCCAGCAGCCAAGAACGGAGCATCGGTGAGCAGTTCTTC. Translating gives CASSQERSIGEQFF.

This clonotype was detected ten times or more. The rearrangement joins TRBV5-1 to TRBJ2-2; TRBD1 is a possible D gene (6 bases). The ends were cut back, 1 base at V and 4 bases at J, with 8 bases in the middle. In germline, CDR1 is SGHRS, CDR2 YFSETQ. The length of the CDR3 is 14 residues. This CDR3 reads CASSLTGFTGELFF. CDR3 bases: TGCGCCAGCAGCTTGACAGGGTTCACCGGGGAGCTGTTTTTT.

This clonotype has a count of ten or more. The gene calls are TRBV29-1 and TRBJ2-5, with D perhaps assigned TRBD1 or TRBD2 (6 bases each). CDR3 size: 13 residues. Germline loops: CDR1 SQVTM, CDR2 ANQGSEA. V lost 7 bases, J lost 4 bases, and 16 bases lay in between. The CDR3 DNA sequence: TGCAGCGAGGCCCGACAGGAGGGAGAGACCCAGTACTTC. As protein: CSEARQEGETQYF.

This clonotype was observed many times. This chain uses TRBV27 with TRBJ2-7; 9 bases are shared with TRBD1. Germline lookup yields CDR1 MNHEY and CDR2 SMNVEV (reference sequence). The CDR3 sequence is 12 residues long. The J segment lost 3 bases and the V segment lost 6 bases, leaving 0 bases of the junction unmatched. The CDR3 DNA follows: TGTGCCAGCAGGGACAGGGGCTACGAGCAGTACTTC. Its translation: CASRDRGYEQYF.

There are many counts of this clonotype. This chain uses TRBV5-1 with TRBJ2-1; 9 bases map to TRBD1. J was trimmed by 4 bases and V by 4 bases; bases with no gene match: 3. CDR3 length equals 14 residues. Looked up from germline, CDR1 is SGHRS and CDR2 is YFSETQ. CDR3 amino acids: CASSPGTGYNEQFF. In nucleotides, the CDR3 is TGCGCCAGCAGCCCTGGGACAGGGTACAATGAGCAGTTCTTC.

By its share, this clonotype is medium-sized. The chain combines TRBV12-3 or TRBV12-4 with TRBJ2-7; 8 nucleotides match TRBD2. Trimming cost V 4 bases and J 4 bases; bases outside gene matches: 12. This CDR3 has 16 residues. The CDR3 nucleotides read TGTGCCAGCAGTTCAGTCACGGGGGGGCCTCCGTACGAGCAGTACTTC. This gives the protein CASSSVTGGPPYEQYF.

This clonotype was found many times. The rearrangement uses TRBV6-1 and TRBJ2-1, with no clear D. There are 12 residues in the CDR3. Germline V gene lookup returns CDR1 MNHNS and CDR2 SASEGT. Trimming cost V 4 bases and J 6 bases, with 7 bases left between them. As DNA, the CDR3 is TGTGCCAGCAGTGCTTGGGCCAATGAGCAGTTCTTC. As protein: CASSAWANEQFF.

There are many counts of this clonotype. This CDR3 is CASSLAEGAGVQYF. The DNA of the CDR3 is TGTGCCAGCAGCTTAGCGGAGGGGGCTGGTGTGCAGTACTTC. This chain connects TRBV7-9 to TRBJ2-7; tentative D call: TRBD1 (7 bases). The CDR3 is 14 amino acids. V gave up 0 bases and J gave up 9 bases, with 15 bases separating them. Germline V gives CDR1 SEHNR, CDR2 FQNEAQ (reference sequence).

This clonotype occurred many times. The rearrangement joins TRBV5-5 to TRBJ2-3; TRBD1 matches 9 bases. This CDR3 comprises 15 residues. Germline trimming cut 3 bases from V and 4 bases from J; bases unmatched to any gene: 6. In germline, CDR1 is SGHKS, CDR2 YYEKEE (reference sequence). The CDR3 bases are TGTGCCAGCAGCTACACAGGGGGCGGGGCAGATACGCAGTATTTT. It encodes CASSYTGGGADTQYF.

This clonotype was recorded many times. This rearrangement joins TRBV19 to TRBJ1-1; D not certain. The CDR3 has 13 residues. Germline loops: CDR1 LNHDA, CDR2 SQIVND (reference sequence). The germline V and J ends were trimmed by 5 bases and 1 base, with 8 bases remaining between them. The CDR3 is CASSWSANTEAFF. CDR3 bases: TGTGCCAGTAGTTGGTCTGCGAACACTGAAGCTTTCTTT.